The 5 T cell receptor beta chains given below trace back to one sample, sequenced in a study of blood T cell repertoires in COVID-19. Method: immunoSEQ multiplex PCR; TCRdb's copy keeps in-frame clones and lacks some. The profile shows some 210,000 clones, around 90% of them singletons. The sample consisted of peripheral blood. These receptors were taken from a man between 60 and 70 years old with COVID-19, enrolled during active disease.

Here the CDR3 reads CASSRDFSNQPQHF. The CDR3 DNA sequence: TGTGCCAGCAGCCGGGACTTTAGCAATCAGCCCCAGCATTTT. The genes are TRBV27 and TRBJ1-5; D possibly corresponds to TRBD1 (5 bases). This CDR3 has 14 residues. Trimming pared 6 bases from V and 0 bases from J, leaving 9 bases between. Germline V lookup: CDR1 MNHEY, CDR2 SMNVEV (reference sequence).

The chain employs TRBV19 and TRBJ2-1; D unresolved. V lost 3 bases and J 4 bases, leaving 10 bases between the germline ends. This CDR3 spans 14 amino acids. The germline V gene has CDR1 LNHDA and CDR2 SQIVND (reference sequence). DNA for the CDR3: TGTGCCAGTAGTATTCCCCCTCGTTACAATGAGCAGTTCTTC. Translated, it gives CASSIPPRYNEQFF.

The V and J genes are TRBV4-1 and TRBJ1-1; 8 positions match TRBD1. The J segment lost 4 bases and the V segment lost 2 bases, leaving 6 bases of the junction unmatched. The germline V gene encodes CDR1 MGHRA and CDR2 YSYEKL. The CDR3 covers 15 residues. The CDR3, as DNA: TGCGCCAGCAGCCAATTCCTTACAGGGGGCACTGAAGCTTTCTTT. Translation gives CASSQFLTGGTEAFF.

This clone was counted once. The CDR3 loop is CASSPQQGSTDTQYF. The CDR3 bases are TGTGCCAGCAGCCCCCAACAGGGGAGCACAGATACGCAGTATTTT. The rearrangement uses TRBV7-9 and TRBJ2-3, with 7 bases matching TRBD1. This CDR3 comprises 15 residues. V lost 5 bases to trimming and J lost 0 bases; unmatched junction nucleotides: 5. Germline CDR1 reads SEHNR; CDR2 reads FQNEAQ (reference sequence).

The CDR3 sequence is CASGAGSLDTQYF. Here the CDR3 DNA reads TGTGCCAGCGGGGCAGGGTCATTGGATACGCAGTATTTT. The chain couples TRBV7-9 to TRBJ2-3; TRBD1 is a possible D gene (5 bases). This CDR3 has 13 amino acids. V was trimmed by 8 bases and J by 6 bases, leaving 15 bases between them. The V gene's germline CDR1 is SEHNR and CDR2 FQNEAQ (reference sequence). Filled out from reference TRBV7-9 and TRBJ2-3, the complete variable domain reads DTGVSQNPRHKITKRGQNVTFRCDPISEHNRLYWYRQTLGQGPEFLTYFQNEAQLEKSRLLSDRFSAERPKGSFSTLEIQRTEQGDSAMYLCASGAGSLDTQYFGPGTRLTVL.